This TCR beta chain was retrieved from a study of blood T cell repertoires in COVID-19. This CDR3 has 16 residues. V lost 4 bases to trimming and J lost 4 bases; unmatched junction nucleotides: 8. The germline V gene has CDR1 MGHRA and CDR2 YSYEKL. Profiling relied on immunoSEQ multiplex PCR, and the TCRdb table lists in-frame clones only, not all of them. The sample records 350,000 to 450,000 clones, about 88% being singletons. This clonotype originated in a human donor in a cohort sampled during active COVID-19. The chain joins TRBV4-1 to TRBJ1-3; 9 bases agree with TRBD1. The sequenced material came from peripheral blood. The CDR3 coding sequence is TGCGCCAGCAGCCGCCTCTCGGGACAGGGAGGAAACACCATATATTTT. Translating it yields CASSRLSGQGGNTIYF.